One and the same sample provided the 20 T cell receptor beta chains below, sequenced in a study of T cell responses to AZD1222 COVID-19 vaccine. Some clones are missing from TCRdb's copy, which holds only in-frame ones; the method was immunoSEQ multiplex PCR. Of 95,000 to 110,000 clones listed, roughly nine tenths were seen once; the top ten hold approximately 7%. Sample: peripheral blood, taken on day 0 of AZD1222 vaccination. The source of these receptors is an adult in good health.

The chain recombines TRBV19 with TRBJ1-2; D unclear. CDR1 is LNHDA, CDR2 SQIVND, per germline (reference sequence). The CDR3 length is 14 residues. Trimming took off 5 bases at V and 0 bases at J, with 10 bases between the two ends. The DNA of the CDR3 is TGTGCCAGTAGTTGGTACCCCGCTAACTATGGCTACACCTTC. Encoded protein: CASSWYPANYGYTF.

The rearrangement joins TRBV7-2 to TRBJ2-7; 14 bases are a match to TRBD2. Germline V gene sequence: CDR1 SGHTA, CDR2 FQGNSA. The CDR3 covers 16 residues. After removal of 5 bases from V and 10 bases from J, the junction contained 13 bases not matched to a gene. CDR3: CASSPNGGTSGGHQYF. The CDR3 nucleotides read TGTGCCAGCAGCCCAAACGGGGGGACTAGCGGGGGCCATCAGTACTTC.

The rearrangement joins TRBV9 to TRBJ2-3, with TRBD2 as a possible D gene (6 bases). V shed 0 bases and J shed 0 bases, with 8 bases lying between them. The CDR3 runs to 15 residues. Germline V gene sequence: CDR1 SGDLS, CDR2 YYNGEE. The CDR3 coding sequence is TGTGCCAGCAGCGTAGCGGGAGCTAGCACAGATACGCAGTATTTT. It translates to CASSVAGASTDTQYF. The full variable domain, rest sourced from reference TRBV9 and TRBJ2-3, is DSGVTQTPKHLITATGQRVTLRCSPRSGDLSVYWYQQSLDQGLQFLIQYYNGEERAKGNILERFSAQQFPDLHSELNLSSLELGDSALYFCASSVAGASTDTQYFGPGTRLTVL.

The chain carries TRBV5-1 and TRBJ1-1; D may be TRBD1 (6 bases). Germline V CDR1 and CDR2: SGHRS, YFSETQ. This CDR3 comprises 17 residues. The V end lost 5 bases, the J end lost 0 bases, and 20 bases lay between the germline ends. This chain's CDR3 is CASSRSSGATLNTEAFF. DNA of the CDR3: TGCGCCAGCAGTCGTAGTTCAGGGGCGACTTTGAACACTGAAGCTTTCTTT.

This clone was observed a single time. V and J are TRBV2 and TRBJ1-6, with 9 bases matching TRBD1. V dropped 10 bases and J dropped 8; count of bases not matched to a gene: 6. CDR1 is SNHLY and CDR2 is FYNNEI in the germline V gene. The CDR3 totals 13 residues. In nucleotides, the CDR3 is TGTGCCACCGGACAGGGGACGGATTCACCCCTCCACTTT. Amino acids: CATGQGTDSPLHF. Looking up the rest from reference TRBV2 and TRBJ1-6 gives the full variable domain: EPEVTQTPSHQVTQMGQEVILRCVPISNHLYFYWYRQILGQKVEFLVSFYNNEISEKSEIFDDQFSVERPDGSNFTLKIRSTKLEDSAMYFCATGQGTDSPLHFGNGTRLTVT.

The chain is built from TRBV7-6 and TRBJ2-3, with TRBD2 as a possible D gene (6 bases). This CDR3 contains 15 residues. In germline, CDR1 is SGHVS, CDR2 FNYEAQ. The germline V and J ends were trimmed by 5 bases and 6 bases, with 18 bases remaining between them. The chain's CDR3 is CASSGGAGFRDTQYF. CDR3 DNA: TGTGCCAGCAGCGGAGGGGCGGGATTTCGGGATACGCAGTATTTT.

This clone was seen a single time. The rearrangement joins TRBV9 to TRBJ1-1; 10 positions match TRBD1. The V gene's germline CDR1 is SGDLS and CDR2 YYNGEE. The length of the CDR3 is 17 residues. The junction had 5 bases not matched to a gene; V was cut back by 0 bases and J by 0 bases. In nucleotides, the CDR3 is TGTGCCAGCAGCGTAGGGGACAGGGGCCTCATGAACACTGAAGCTTTCTTT. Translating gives CASSVGDRGLMNTEAFF.

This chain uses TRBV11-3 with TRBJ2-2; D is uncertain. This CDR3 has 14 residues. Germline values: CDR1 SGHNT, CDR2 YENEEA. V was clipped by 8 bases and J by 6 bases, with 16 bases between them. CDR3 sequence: CASAPLSGSGELFF. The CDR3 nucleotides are TGTGCCAGCGCTCCCCTTTCAGGATCCGGGGAGCTGTTTTTT.

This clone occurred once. The CDR3 bases are TGTGCCAGCAGCTTAGCAGGGACGGGAAAACTGTTTTTT. Translating it yields CASSLAGTGKLFF. The rearrangement uses TRBV11-2 and TRBJ1-4, with TRBD1 as a possible D gene (5 bases). The ends were cut back, 1 base at V and 10 bases at J, with 10 bases in the middle. The CDR3 is 13 amino acids. The germline gives CDR1 SGHAT, CDR2 FQNNGV.

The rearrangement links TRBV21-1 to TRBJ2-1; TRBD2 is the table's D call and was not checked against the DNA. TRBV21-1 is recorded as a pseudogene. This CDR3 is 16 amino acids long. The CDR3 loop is CASSKEPSGRGNEQFF. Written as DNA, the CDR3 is TGTGCCAGCAGCAAAGAGCCTAGCGGGAGGGGGAATGAGCAGTTCTTC.

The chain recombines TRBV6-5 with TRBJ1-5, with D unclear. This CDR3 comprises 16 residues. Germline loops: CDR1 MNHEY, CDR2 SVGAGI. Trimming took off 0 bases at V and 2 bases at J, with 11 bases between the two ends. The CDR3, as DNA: TGTGCCAGCAGTTACTCGTATAATGGGGGCAATCAGCCCCAGCATTTT. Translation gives CASSYSYNGGNQPQHF.

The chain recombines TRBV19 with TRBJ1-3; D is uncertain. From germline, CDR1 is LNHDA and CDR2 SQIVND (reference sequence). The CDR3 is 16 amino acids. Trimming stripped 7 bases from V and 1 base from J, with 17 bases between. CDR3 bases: TGTGCCAGTACTCACATGAACGGCAGGTCTGGAAACACCATATATTTT. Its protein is CASTHMNGRSGNTIYF.

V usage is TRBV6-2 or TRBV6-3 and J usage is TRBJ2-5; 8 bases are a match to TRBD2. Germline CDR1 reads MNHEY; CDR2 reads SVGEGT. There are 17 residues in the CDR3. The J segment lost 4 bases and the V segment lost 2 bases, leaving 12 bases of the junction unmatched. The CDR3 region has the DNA TGTGCCAGCAGTTACCCCCCGAGGAGCGGGGGCTCAGAGACCCAGTACTTC. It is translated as CASSYPPRSGGSETQYF.

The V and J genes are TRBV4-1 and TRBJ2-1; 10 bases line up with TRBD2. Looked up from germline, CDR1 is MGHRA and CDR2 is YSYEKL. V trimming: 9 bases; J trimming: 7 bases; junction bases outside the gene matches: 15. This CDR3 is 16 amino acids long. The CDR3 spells CASSLGASGGWNEQFF. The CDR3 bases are TGCGCCAGTTCACTAGGGGCTAGCGGGGGCTGGAATGAGCAGTTCTTC.

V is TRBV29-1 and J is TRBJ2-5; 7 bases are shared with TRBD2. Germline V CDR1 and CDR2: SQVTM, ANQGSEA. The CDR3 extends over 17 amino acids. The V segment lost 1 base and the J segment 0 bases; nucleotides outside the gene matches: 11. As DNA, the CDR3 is TGCAGCGTTGAAGGGGGCGTGATTAGCGGGTACCAAGAGACCCAGTACTTC. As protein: CSVEGGVISGYQETQYF. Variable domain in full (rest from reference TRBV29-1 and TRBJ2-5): SAVISQKPSRDICQRGTSLTIQCQVDSQVTMMFWYRQQPGQSLTLIATANQGSEATYESGFVIDKFPISRPNLTFSTLTVSNMSPEDSSIYLCSVEGGVISGYQETQYFGPGTRLLVL.

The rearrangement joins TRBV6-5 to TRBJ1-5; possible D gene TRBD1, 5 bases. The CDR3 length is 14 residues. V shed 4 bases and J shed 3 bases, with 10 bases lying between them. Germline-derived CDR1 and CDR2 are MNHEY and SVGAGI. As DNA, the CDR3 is TGTGCCAGCAGTTCGCGACAGCACAATCAGCCCCAGCATTTT. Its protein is CASSSRQHNQPQHF.

The CDR3 nucleotides read TGTGCCAGCCACTTCGGGGGCCCAACCTATGGCTACACCTTC. This translates into CASHFGGPTYGYTF. The chain carries TRBV28 and TRBJ1-2; D perhaps matches TRBD1 (6 bases). Germline-derived CDR1 and CDR2 are MDHEN and SYDVKM. The CDR3 consists of 14 residues. Trimming left V 8 bases short and J 4 bases short, with 17 bases between.

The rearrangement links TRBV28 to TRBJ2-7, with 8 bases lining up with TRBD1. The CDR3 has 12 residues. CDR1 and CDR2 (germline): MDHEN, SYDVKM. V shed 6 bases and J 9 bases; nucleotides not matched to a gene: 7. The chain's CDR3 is CASRRGQAVQYF. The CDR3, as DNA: TGTGCCAGCAGGCGGGGACAGGCCGTGCAGTACTTC. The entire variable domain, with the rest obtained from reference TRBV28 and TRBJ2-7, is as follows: DVKVTQSSRYLVKRTGEKVFLECVQDMDHENMFWYRQDPGLGLRLIYFSYDVKMKEKGDIPEGYSVSREKKERFSLILESASTNQTSMYLCASRRGQAVQYFGPGTRLTVT.

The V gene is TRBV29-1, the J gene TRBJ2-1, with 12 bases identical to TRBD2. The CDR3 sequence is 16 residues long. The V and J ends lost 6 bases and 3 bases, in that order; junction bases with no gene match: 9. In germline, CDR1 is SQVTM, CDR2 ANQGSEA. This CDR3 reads CSVSRLAGVDYNEQFF. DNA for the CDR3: TGCAGCGTCAGCAGACTAGCGGGAGTAGACTACAATGAGCAGTTCTTC.

The CDR3 region is CASSSRTSGRADTQYF. CDR3 nucleotide sequence: TGTGCCAGTAGTTCCCGGACTAGCGGGAGGGCCGATACGCAGTATTTT. The gene calls are TRBV19 and TRBJ2-3, with 15 bases fitting TRBD2. V was clipped by 5 bases and J by 6 bases; unmatched bases: 6. The CDR3 loop spans 16 amino acids. Germline-derived CDR1 and CDR2 are LNHDA and SQIVND (reference sequence).